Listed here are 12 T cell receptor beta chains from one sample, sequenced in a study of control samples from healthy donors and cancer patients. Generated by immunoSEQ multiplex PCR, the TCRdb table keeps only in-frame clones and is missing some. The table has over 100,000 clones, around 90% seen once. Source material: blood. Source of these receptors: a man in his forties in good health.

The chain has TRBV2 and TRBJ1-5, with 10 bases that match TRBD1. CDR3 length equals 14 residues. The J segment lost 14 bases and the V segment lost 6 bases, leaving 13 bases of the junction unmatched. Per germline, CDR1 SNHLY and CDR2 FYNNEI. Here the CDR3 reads CASRAGTGALLEHF. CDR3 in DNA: TGTGCCAGCAGGGCCGGGACAGGGGCCCTCCTGGAGCATTTT.

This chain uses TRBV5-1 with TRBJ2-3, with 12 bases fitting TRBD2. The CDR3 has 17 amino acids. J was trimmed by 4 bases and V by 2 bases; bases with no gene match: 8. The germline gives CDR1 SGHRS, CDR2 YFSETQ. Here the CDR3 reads CASSFASSGGAADTQYF. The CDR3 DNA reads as TGCGCCAGCAGCTTCGCCTCTAGCGGGGGGGCGGCAGATACGCAGTATTTT.

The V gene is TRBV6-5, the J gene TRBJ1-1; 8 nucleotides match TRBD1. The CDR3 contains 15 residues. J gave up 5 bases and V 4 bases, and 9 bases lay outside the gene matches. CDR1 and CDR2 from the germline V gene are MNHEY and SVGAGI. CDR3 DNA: TGTGCCAGCAGTTCTTACCAGGGGGCGCATACTGAAGCTTTCTTT. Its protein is CASSSYQGAHTEAFF.

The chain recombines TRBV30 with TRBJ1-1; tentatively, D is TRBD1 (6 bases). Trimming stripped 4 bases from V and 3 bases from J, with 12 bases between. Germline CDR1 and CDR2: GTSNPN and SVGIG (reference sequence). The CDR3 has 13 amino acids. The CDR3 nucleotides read TGTGCCTGGATCGGACAGATAGACACTGAAGCTTTCTTT. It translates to CAWIGQIDTEAFF. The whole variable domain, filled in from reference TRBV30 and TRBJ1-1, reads SQTIHQWPATLVQPVGSPLSLECTVEGTSNPNLYWYRQAAGRGLQLLFYSVGIGQISSEVPQNLSASRPQDRQFILSSKKLLLSDSGFYLCAWIGQIDTEAFFGQGTRLTVV.

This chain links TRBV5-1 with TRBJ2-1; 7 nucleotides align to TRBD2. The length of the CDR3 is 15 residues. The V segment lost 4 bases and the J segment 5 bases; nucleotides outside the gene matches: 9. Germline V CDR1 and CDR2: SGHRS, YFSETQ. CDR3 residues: CASSRGWAGDNEQFF. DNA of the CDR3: TGCGCCAGCAGCCGGGGTTGGGCGGGGGACAATGAGCAGTTCTTC.

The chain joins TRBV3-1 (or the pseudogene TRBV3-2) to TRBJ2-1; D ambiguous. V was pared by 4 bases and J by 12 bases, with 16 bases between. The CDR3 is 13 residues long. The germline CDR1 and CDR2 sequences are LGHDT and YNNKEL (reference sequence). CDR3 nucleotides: TGTGCCAGCAGCCCGTCGGCCGATGGGGTGCAGTTCTTC. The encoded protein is CASSPSADGVQFF.

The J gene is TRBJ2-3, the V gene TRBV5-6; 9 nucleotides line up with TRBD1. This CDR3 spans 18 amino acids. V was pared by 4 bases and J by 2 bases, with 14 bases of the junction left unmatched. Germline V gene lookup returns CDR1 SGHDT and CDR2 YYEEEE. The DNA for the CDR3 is TGTGCCAGCAGCCCCGGGACAGGGCAACACCGAACCACAGATACGCAGTATTTT. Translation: CASSPGTGQHRTTDTQYF.

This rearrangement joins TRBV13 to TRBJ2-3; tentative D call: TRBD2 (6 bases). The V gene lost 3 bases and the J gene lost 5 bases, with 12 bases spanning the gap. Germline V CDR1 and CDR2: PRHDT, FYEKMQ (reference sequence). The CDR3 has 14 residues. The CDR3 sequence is CASSLWGERDTQYF. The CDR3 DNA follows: TGTGCCAGCAGCTTGTGGGGGGAACGAGATACGCAGTATTTT.

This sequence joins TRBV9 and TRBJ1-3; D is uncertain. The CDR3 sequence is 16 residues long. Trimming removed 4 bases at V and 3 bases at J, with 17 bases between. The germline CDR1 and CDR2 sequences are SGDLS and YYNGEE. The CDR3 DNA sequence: TGTGCCAGCAGCCCCAGTGGAGGGATGGGTGGAAACACCATATATTTT. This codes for CASSPSGGMGGNTIYF.

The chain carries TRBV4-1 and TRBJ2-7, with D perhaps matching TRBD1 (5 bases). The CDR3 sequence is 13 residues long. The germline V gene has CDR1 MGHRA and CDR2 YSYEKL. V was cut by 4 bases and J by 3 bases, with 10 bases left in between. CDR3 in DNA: TGCGCCAGCAGCCCCGACAGCTTCTACGAGCAGTACTTC. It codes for CASSPDSFYEQYF.

CDR3 bases: TGTGCCAGCAGGAGACTAGCGGAGGCAGACGGGGAGACCCAGTACTTC. Protein product: CASRRLAEADGETQYF. V gene TRBV2 combines with J gene TRBJ2-5; 9 bases match TRBD2. CDR1 is SNHLY and CDR2 is FYNNEI in the germline V gene. V lost 6 bases to trimming and J lost 5 bases; unmatched junction nucleotides: 13. CDR3 length equals 16 residues.

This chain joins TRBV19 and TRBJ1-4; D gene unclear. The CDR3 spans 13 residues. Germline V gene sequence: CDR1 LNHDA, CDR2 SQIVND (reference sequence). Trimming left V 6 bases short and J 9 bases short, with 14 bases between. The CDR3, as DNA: TGTGCCAGTAGCCCGGGGAGGAATCAAAAACTGTTTTTT. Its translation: CASSPGRNQKLFF.